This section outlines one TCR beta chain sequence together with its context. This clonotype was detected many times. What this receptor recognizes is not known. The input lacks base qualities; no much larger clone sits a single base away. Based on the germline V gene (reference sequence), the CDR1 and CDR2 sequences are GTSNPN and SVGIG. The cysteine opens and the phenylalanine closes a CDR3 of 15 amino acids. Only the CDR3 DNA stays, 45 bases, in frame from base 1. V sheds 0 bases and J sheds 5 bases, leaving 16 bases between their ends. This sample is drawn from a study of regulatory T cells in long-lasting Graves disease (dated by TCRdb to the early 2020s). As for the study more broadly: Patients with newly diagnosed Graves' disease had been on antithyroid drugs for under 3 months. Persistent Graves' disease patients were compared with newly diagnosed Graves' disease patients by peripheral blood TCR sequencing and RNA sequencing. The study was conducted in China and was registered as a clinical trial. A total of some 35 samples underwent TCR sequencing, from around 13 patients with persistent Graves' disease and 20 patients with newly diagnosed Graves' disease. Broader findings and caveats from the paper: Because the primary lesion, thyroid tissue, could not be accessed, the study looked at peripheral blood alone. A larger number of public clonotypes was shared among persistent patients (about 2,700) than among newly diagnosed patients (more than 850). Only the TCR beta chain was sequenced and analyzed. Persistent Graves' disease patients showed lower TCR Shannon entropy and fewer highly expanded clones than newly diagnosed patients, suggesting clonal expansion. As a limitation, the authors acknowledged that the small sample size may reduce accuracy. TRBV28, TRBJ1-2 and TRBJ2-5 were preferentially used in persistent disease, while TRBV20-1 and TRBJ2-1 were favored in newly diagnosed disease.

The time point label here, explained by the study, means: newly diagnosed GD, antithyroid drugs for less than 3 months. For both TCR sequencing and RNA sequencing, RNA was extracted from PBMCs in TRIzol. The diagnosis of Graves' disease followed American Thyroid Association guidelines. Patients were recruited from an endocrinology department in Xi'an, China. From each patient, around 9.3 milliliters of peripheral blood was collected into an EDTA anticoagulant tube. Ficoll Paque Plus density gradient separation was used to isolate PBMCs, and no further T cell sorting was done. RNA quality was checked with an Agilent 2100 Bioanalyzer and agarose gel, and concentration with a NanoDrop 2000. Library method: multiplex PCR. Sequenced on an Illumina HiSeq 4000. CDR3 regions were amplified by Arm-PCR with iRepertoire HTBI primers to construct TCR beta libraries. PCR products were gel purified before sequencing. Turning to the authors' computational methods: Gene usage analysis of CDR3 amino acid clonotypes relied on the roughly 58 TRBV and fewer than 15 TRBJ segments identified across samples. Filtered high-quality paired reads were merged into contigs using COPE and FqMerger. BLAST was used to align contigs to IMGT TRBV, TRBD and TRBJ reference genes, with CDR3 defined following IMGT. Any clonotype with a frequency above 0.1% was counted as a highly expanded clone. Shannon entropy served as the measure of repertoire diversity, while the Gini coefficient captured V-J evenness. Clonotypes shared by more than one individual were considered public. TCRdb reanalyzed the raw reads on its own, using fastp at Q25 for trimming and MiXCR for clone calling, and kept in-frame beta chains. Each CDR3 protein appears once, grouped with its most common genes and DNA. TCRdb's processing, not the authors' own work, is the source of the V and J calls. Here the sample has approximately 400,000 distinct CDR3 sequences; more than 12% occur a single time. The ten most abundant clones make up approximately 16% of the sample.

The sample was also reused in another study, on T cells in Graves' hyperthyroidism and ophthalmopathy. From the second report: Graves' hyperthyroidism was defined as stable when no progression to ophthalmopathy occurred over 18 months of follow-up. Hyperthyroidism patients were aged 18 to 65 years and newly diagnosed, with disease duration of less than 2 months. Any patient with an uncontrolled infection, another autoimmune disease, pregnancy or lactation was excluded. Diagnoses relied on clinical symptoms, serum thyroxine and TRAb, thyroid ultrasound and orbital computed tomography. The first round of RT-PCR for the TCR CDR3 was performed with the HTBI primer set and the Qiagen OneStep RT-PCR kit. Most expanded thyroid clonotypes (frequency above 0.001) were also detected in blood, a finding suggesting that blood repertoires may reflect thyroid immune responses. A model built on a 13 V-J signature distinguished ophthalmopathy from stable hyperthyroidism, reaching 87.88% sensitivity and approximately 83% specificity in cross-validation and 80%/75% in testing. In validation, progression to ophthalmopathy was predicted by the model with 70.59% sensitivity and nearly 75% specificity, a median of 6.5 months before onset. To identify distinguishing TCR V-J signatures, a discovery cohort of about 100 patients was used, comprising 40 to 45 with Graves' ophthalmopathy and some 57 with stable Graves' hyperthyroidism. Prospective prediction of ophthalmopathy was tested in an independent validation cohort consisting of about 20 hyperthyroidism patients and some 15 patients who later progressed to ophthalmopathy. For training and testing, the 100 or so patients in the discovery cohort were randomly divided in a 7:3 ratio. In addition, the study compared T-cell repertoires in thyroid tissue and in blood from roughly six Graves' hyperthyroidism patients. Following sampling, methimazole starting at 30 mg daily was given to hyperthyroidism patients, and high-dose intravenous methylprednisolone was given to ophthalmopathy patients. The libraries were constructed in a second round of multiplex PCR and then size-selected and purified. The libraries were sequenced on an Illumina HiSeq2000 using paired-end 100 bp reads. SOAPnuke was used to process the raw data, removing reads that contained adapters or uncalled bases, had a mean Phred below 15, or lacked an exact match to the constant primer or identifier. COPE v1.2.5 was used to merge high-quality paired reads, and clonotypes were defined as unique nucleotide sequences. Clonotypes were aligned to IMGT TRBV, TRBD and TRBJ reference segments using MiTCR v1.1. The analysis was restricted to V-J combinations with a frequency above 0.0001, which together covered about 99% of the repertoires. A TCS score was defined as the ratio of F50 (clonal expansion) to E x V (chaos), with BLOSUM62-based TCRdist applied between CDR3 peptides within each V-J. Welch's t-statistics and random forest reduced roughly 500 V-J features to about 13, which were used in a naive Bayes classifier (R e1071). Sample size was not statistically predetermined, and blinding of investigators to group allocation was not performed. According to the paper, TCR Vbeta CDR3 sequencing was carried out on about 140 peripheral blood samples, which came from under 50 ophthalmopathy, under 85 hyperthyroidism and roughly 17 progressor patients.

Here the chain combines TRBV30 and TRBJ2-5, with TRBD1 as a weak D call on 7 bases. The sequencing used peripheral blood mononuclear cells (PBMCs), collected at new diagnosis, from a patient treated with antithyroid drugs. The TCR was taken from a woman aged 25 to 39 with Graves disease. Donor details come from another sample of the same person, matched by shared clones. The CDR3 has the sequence CAWSVQGRKGETQYF. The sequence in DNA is TGTGCCTGGAGTGTACAGGGGAGGAAAGGGGAGACCCAGTACTTC. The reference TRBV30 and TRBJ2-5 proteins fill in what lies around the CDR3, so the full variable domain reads SQTIHQWPATLVQPVGSPLSLECTVEGTSNPNLYWYRQAAGRGLQLLFYSVGIGQISSEVPQNLSASRPQDRQFILSSKKLLLSDSGFYLCAWSVQGRKGETQYFGPGTRLLVL.